This TCR beta chain came from a study of T cells in Graves' hyperthyroidism and ophthalmopathy. Findings of the study overall: Blood samples included most of the expanded thyroid clonotypes exceeding 0.001.

The TCR beta CDR3 regions underwent amplification using RNA transcripts as the source. RT-PCR in the first round (using the HTBI primer set) targeted the TCR CDR3. Each CDR3 protein gets one entry after TCRdb re-called the multiplex PCR reads with MiXCR. The table records 250,000 or so distinct CDR3 sequences, approximately 14% of them present only once. In this sample, this clonotype turned up many times. The antigen is unknown. V dropped 6 bases and J dropped 5 bases, with 14 bases sitting between them. The CDR3 covers 14 residues. Germline V gives CDR1 SNHLY, CDR2 FYNNEI. Patients were excluded for uncontrolled infection, other autoimmune disease, pregnancy or lactation. Diagnoses rested on clinical symptoms, serum thyroxine and TRAb, thyroid ultrasound and orbital computed tomography.

Sequenced: blood. The chain recombines TRBV2 with TRBJ2-1, with D unresolved. The sequence was obtained from a woman aged 35 to 49 with Graves' hyperthyroidism that later progressed to Graves' ophthalmopathy. The CDR3 sequence is CASSDSRLDNEQFF. Here the CDR3 DNA reads TGTGCCAGCAGCGACTCTCGGCTCGACAATGAGCAGTTCTTC.